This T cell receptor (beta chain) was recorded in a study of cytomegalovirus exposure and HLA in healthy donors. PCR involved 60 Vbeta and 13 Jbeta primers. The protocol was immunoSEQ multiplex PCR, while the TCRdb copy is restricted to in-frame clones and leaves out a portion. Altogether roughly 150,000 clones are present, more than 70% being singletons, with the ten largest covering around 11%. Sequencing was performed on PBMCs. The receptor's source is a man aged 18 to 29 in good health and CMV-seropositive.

The CDR3 reads CASSQTRNTEAFF. DNA for the CDR3: TGTGCCAGCAGCCAAACAAGGAACACTGAAGCTTTCTTT. The chain links TRBV7-2 to TRBJ1-1; D remains unclear. Trimming stripped 5 bases from V and 1 base from J, with 8 bases between. CDR3 length equals 13 residues. From germline, CDR1 is SGHTA and CDR2 FQGNSA.